This T cell receptor (beta chain) appears in the sequencing data of a study of a mutant IDH1 vaccine in newly diagnosed glioma. Looking at the study overall: Beginning 4-6 weeks after radiotherapy alone, or with temozolomide cycles, vaccination took place.

The repertoire was sequenced with immunoSEQ multiplex PCR; TCRdb's copy has only in-frame clones and lacks some. The data hold roughly 120,000 clones, with over 75% observed a single time. Indicated time point: week 11, during vaccination. Each dose of the vaccine consisted of 300 ug of mutant IDH1 20-mer peptide, with topical imiquimod. As concerns this clone: Antigen: not known. This CDR3 is also generated by other DNA sequences in the sample.

With V trimmed by 8 bases and J by 3 bases, 6 bases remained unmatched. CDR1 and CDR2 from the germline V gene are MNHEY and SMNVEV (reference sequence). The CDR3 totals 13 residues. The genes are TRBV27 and TRBJ1-1; 7 bases fit TRBD1. This TCR derives from a man aged 35-49 years with glioma. Sequenced here: PBMCs, sampled from a glioma patient whose treatment included an IDH1 peptide vaccine. The DNA of the CDR3 is TGTGCCAGCGGGAGGGGGCGGGACACTGAAGCTTTCTTT. Its protein is CASGRGRDTEAFF.